The 26 T cell receptor beta chains in this list originate from one sample, sequenced in a study of radiation and T cells in renal cell carcinoma. Treatment meaning: treatment-naive control, cytoreductive nephrectomy. The repertoire was sequenced with immunoSEQ multiplex PCR; TCRdb's copy has only in-frame clones and lacks some. The sample includes tens of thousands of clones, 55% to 75% of them seen just once. Material: tumor tissue, obtained from a patient whose treatment was nephrectomy without radiotherapy. Receptors originate from a man in his forties with renal cell carcinoma.

V is TRBV9 and J is TRBJ2-1, with D perhaps TRBD2 (6 bases). Trimming cost V 3 bases and J 3 bases, with 16 bases left between them. The CDR3 runs to 16 residues. Per germline, CDR1 SGDLS and CDR2 YYNGEE. CDR3 DNA sequence: TGTGCCAGCAGCGCCGAGGGTAGCGGCTACTACAATGAGCAGTTCTTC. It codes for CASSAEGSGYYNEQFF. The complete variable domain, with remaining parts taken from reference TRBV9 and TRBJ2-1, reads DSGVTQTPKHLITATGQRVTLRCSPRSGDLSVYWYQQSLDQGLQFLIQYYNGEERAKGNILERFSAQQFPDLHSELNLSSLELGDSALYFCASSAEGSGYYNEQFFGPGTRLTVL.

This sequence joins TRBV7-2 and TRBJ2-7; 7 bases line up with TRBD1. This CDR3 comprises 14 residues. V shed 2 bases and J 5 bases; nucleotides not matched to a gene: 6. Per the germline V gene, CDR1 is SGHTA and CDR2 is FQGNSA. CDR3 region: CASSLMEGGNEQYV. As DNA, the CDR3 is TGTGCCAGCAGCTTAATGGAAGGGGGCAACGAGCAGTACGTC.

V and J are TRBV2 and TRBJ2-5; D may correspond to TRBD1 or TRBD2 (6 bases each). With the DNA end fitting TRBJ2-7 better, the J assignment may be wrong. The length of the CDR3 is 14 residues. The germline gives CDR1 SNHLY, CDR2 FYNNEI. The CDR3 loop reads CASSDFGGANEQYF. For the CDR3, the DNA is TGTGCCAGCAGTGATTTCGGGGGCGCCAACGAGCAGTACTTC.

This sequence joins TRBV5-1 and TRBJ2-7; a weak D match, TRBD2 (5 bases). Trimming took 5 bases from V and 2 from J, leaving 14 bases between them. The CDR3 extends over 14 amino acids. Germline CDR1 and CDR2: SGHRS and YFSETQ. The CDR3 DNA follows: TGCGCCAGCAGGCCGGGCACCGGGGCCTACGAGCAGTACTTC. It translates to CASRPGTGAYEQYF. Together with reference TRBV5-1 and TRBJ2-7, the CDR3 gives the full variable domain: KAGVTQTPRYLIKTRGQQVTLSCSPISGHRSVSWYQQTPGQGLQFLFEYFSETQRNKGNFPGRFSGRQFSNSRSEMNVSTLELGDSALYLCASRPGTGAYEQYFGPGTRLTVT.

This clone was seen a handful of times. The chain is built from TRBV21-1 and TRBJ1-2. TRBV21-1 represents a pseudogene. The CDR3 length is 17 residues. CDR3 in amino acids: CASSKGGRGLRFYGYTF. The CDR3 DNA reads as TGTGCCAGCAGCAAAGGAGGGCGAGGCCTGCGATTCTATGGCTACACCTTC.

This clone appeared a few times. The chain employs TRBV7-2 and TRBJ2-2; 10 nucleotides line up with TRBD2. Germline lookup yields CDR1 SGHTA and CDR2 FQGNSA. The CDR3 totals 17 residues. J gave up 0 bases and V 1 base, and 2 bases lay outside the gene matches. CDR3 region: CASSLDSGRANTGELFF. The CDR3 coding sequence is TGTGCCAGCAGCTTAGACAGCGGGAGGGCGAACACCGGGGAGCTGTTTTTT.

This chain joins TRBV7-2 and TRBJ2-5; D ambiguous. V lost 2 bases, J lost 0 bases, and 10 bases lay in between. From germline, CDR1 is SGHTA and CDR2 FQGNSA. This CDR3 is built from 15 residues. The CDR3 region is CASSLSTVYQETQYF. Written as DNA, the CDR3 is TGTGCCAGCAGCTTATCGACCGTATACCAAGAGACCCAGTACTTC.

There are many counts of this clone. The CDR3 spells CASSEYEGRLYAGAFF. CDR3 DNA sequence: TGTGCCAGCAGTGAATATGAGGGCAGACTTTACGCAGGAGCTTTCTTT. The gene calls are TRBV25-1 and TRBJ1-1; D is unclear. Looked up from germline, CDR1 is MGHDK and CDR2 is SYGVNS. Trimming removed 0 bases at V and 10 bases at J, with 21 bases between. CDR3 length: 16 amino acids.

This clone came up a few times. V and J are TRBV5-1 and TRBJ2-2; D remains unclear. The germline CDR1 and CDR2 sequences are SGHRS and YFSETQ. CDR3 length: 14 amino acids. Trimming stripped 4 bases from V and 1 base from J, with 8 bases between. CDR3 nucleotides: TGCGCCAGCAGCCGCTCGGGGAACACCGGGGAGCTGTTTTTT. Protein sequence: CASSRSGNTGELFF.

In this sample, this clone turned up a few times. This rearrangement joins TRBV6-6 to TRBJ1-3; tentatively, D is TRBD1 (5 bases). The CDR3 spans 13 residues. Germline-derived CDR1 and CDR2 are MNHNY and SVGAGI (reference sequence). V lost 4 bases and J lost 7, with 11 bases in between. CDR3 amino acids: CASSSGPGNTIYF. The DNA of the CDR3 is TGTGCCAGCAGTTCGGGCCCAGGGAACACCATATATTTT.

V gene TRBV5-1 combines with J gene TRBJ1-1; D uncertain. Germline V gene sequence: CDR1 SGHRS, CDR2 YFSETQ. Trimming removed 0 bases from V and 7 bases from J, with 10 bases in between. The CDR3 is 13 residues long. The CDR3 sequence is CASSLGGVVEAFF. DNA for the CDR3: TGCGCCAGCAGCTTGGGCGGGGTCGTTGAAGCTTTCTTT. Full variable domain (missing parts from reference TRBV5-1 and TRBJ1-1): KAGVTQTPRYLIKTRGQQVTLSCSPISGHRSVSWYQQTPGQGLQFLFEYFSETQRNKGNFPGRFSGRQFSNSRSEMNVSTLELGDSALYLCASSLGGVVEAFFGQGTRLTVV.

This clone showed up many times. The V call is TRBV5-6, the J call TRBJ1-6; 7 positions agree with TRBD1. CDR3 length equals 15 residues. The V gene end was trimmed by 0 bases and the J gene end by 9 bases; junction bases not matched to a gene: 6. Per the germline V gene, CDR1 is SGHDT and CDR2 is YYEEEE. For the CDR3, the DNA is TGTGCCAGCAGCTTGGATGGCAGGGGGAGTTCACCCCTCCACTTT. This codes for CASSLDGRGSSPLHF. Using reference TRBV5-6 and TRBJ1-6 for the parts outside the CDR3, the full variable domain is DAGVTQSPTHLIKTRGQQVTLRCSPKSGHDTVSWYQQALGQGPQFIFQYYEEEERQRGNFPDRFSGHQFPNYSSELNVNALLLGDSALYLCASSLDGRGSSPLHFGNGTRLTVT.

This sequence joins TRBV9 and TRBJ1-3; D is unclear. Germline assignment: CDR1 SGDLS and CDR2 YYNGEE. Deletions cut 3 bases from V and 0 bases from J, with 16 bases between. This CDR3 region has 17 residues. This CDR3 reads CASSGRGTGYSGNTIYF. Written as DNA, the CDR3 is TGTGCCAGCAGCGGAAGAGGTACCGGTTACTCTGGAAACACCATATATTTT.

V and J are TRBV5-1 and TRBJ2-7; 7 bases are shared with TRBD2. CDR1 is SGHRS and CDR2 is YFSETQ in the germline V gene. After removal of 2 bases from V and 2 bases from J, the junction contained 1 base not matched to a gene. The length of the CDR3 is 13 residues. The CDR3 bases are TGCGCCAGCAGCTTAAGCGGGACCTACGAGCAGTACGTC. Its protein is CASSLSGTYEQYV.

CDR3 region: CASSLTRLAGQYF. As DNA, the CDR3 is TGTGCCAGCAGCTTAACTCGGCTAGCAGGGCAGTATTTT. This chain joins TRBV7-9 and TRBJ2-3, with D possibly being TRBD2 (5 bases). This CDR3 comprises 13 residues. CDR1 SEHNR and CDR2 FQNEAQ come from the germline V gene (reference sequence). The V end lost 2 bases, the J end lost 11 bases, and 14 bases lay between the germline ends.

Judged by abundance, this clone is medium-sized. CDR3 nucleotide sequence: TGTGCCAGCAGCCCGGGGGCGGCCCTTAGCACAGATACGCAGTATTTT. This encodes CASSPGAALSTDTQYF. The chain recombines TRBV5-6 with TRBJ2-3; D tentatively fits TRBD1 or TRBD2 (6 bases each). Germline V gives CDR1 SGHDT, CDR2 YYEEEE. The ends were cut back, 4 bases at V and 0 bases at J, with 15 bases in the middle. The CDR3 length is 16 residues.

The gene calls are TRBV7-9 and TRBJ2-2, with TRBD1 identical over 7 bases. The CDR3 loop spans 15 amino acids. Germline V CDR1 and CDR2: SEHNR, FQNEAQ (reference sequence). The ends lost 4 bases at V and 0 bases at J; junction bases unmatched: 2. CDR3 DNA: TGTGCCAGCAGCTCGACAGGGTCGAACACCGGGGAGCTGTTTTTT. It codes for CASSSTGSNTGELFF. The whole variable domain, remainder taken from reference TRBV7-9 and TRBJ2-2, is DTGVSQNPRHKITKRGQNVTFRCDPISEHNRLYWYRQTLGQGPEFLTYFQNEAQLEKSRLLSDRFSAERPKGSFSTLEIQRTEQGDSAMYLCASSSTGSNTGELFFGEGSRLTVL.

There are a few counts of this clone. The chain links TRBV2 to TRBJ2-2, with D perhaps TRBD1 (6 bases). CDR3 size: 18 residues. V lost 4 bases to trimming and J lost 1 base, with 19 bases between them. In germline, CDR1 is SNHLY, CDR2 FYNNEI. CDR3 coding DNA: TGTGCCAGCAGTGTGTCCCTGTCATGGGGACAGAACACCGGGGAGCTGTTTTTT. Its protein product is CASSVSLSWGQNTGELFF.

The chain joins TRBV4-2 to TRBJ1-3; D gene unclear. Germline values: CDR1 LGHNA, CDR2 YNFKEQ. The germline V and J ends were trimmed by 0 bases and 6 bases, with 12 bases remaining between them. The CDR3 has 15 amino acids. The CDR3 DNA follows: TGTGCCAGCAGCCAAGATTTCGGGATGGAAAACACCATATATTTT. This encodes CASSQDFGMENTIYF.

Comments on this clone: One end of the junction fails to match germline, which may point to a read error. The chain links TRBV4-3 to TRBJ1-1; the D gene is possibly TRBD1 (6 bases). The CDR3 is 14 residues long. CDR1 is LGHNA, CDR2 YSLEER, per germline. In DNA, the CDR3 is TGCGCCAGCGGCCACACGGAGGGGGTCTATGAAGCTTTCTTT. As protein: CASGHTEGVYEAFF.

V is TRBV5-1 and J is TRBJ1-5; D possibly corresponds to TRBD1 (5 bases). Trimming removed 4 bases at V and 1 base at J, with 18 bases between. The CDR3 consists of 17 residues. Germline assignment: CDR1 SGHRS and CDR2 YFSETQ. CDR3 sequence (DNA): TGCGCCAGCAGCCCAGGGCACGGTAGGGAAAGCAATCAGCCCCAGCATTTT. Amino acids: CASSPGHGRESNQPQHF.

The chain links TRBV10-3 to TRBJ1-5, with no clear D. The germline CDR1 and CDR2 sequences are ENHRY and SYGVKD. There are 17 residues in the CDR3. Trimming took off 4 bases at V and 0 bases at J, with 16 bases between the two ends. The CDR3 sequence is CAISAGRLGDSNQPQHF. CDR3 DNA: TGTGCCATCAGTGCCGGAAGGTTAGGAGATAGCAATCAGCCCCAGCATTTT.

This clone was detected a few times. This sequence joins TRBV4-1 and TRBJ1-4; D uncertain. Trimming removed 1 base from V and 7 bases from J, with 7 bases in between. The germline CDR1 and CDR2 sequences are MGHRA and YSYEKL. This CDR3 is 13 amino acids long. The CDR3: CASSQGLGEKLFF. CDR3 coding DNA: TGCGCCAGCAGCCAAGGACTCGGTGAAAAACTGTTTTTT.

The chain combines TRBV2 with TRBJ2-3, with D unresolved. This CDR3 has 14 amino acids. The germline V gene has CDR1 SNHLY and CDR2 FYNNEI. V was trimmed by 4 bases and J by 0 bases, leaving 8 bases between them. The CDR3 DNA sequence: TGTGCCAGCAGTGTTCTACTTAGCACAGATACGCAGTATTTT. Encoded protein: CASSVLLSTDTQYF.

The chain couples TRBV5-4 to TRBJ2-1; 10 positions agree with TRBD1. The CDR3 extends over 15 amino acids. CDR1 is SGHNT and CDR2 is YYREEE in the germline V gene (reference sequence). V gave up 5 bases and J gave up 4 bases; unmatched junction bases: 6. This chain's CDR3 is CASRATGGRYNEQFF. DNA of the CDR3: TGTGCCAGCAGAGCGACAGGGGGCCGTTACAATGAGCAGTTCTTC.

This clone was recorded a few times. The gene calls are TRBV6-1 and TRBJ2-7; 10 bases are a match to TRBD2. J was trimmed by 2 bases and V by 4 bases; bases with no gene match: 8. Germline CDR1 and CDR2: MNHNS and SASEGT. This CDR3 is 16 amino acids long. The CDR3 nucleotides are TGTGCCAGCAGTGCGAATAGCGGGGGGATTCCCTACGAGCAGTACGTC. It encodes CASSANSGGIPYEQYV.